This T cell receptor beta chain derives from a study of CD8+ T cells in alopecia areata. Study-level information: Scoring of severity for treated patients was based on percentage of affected scalp area. The study, taken as a whole, reports: It was observed that many expanded lesional clones persisted in scalp and blood during tofacitinib. Clonality was higher in lesional than normal scalp, especially in alopecia totalis/universalis.

Described treatment: oral pan-JAK inhibitor, 5-10 mg twice daily. Worth noting for this clone: Its antigen remains unidentified.

It was cDNA, reverse transcribed from extracted RNA, that served as the sequencing template. Assay: immunoSEQ multiplex PCR; the TCRdb copy retains only in-frame clones and omits some. Among roughly 200,000 clones listed, roughly 53% were seen once. The CDR3 extends over 14 amino acids. The germline V gene has CDR1 SGHRS and CDR2 YFSETQ. The V and J ends lost 1 base and 6 bases respectively, with 14 bases between them. The J gene is TRBJ2-7, the V gene TRBV5-1, with D possibly TRBD1 on 6 matching bases. The sample consisted of CD8+ T cells sorted from blood, taken at week 24, from a patient treated with tofacitinib. The TCR was taken from a human donor with alopecia areata. Here the CDR3 DNA reads TGCGCCAGCAGCTTGCAGGGGCTGGTACGCGAGCAGTACTTC. This sequence encodes CASSLQGLVREQYF.